The 3 T cell receptor beta chains below were found in one sample sequenced in a study of T cell repertoires in cytomegalovirus infection. MiXCR, run by TCRdb on the reads, gives a single entry per CDR3 protein. The sample carries some 940,000 distinct CDR3 sequences, 31% recorded once. For these TCRs, the target antigens are not known. Specimen: cultured CD8+ T cells from PBMCs, collected from culture after CMV antigen stimulation. The receptors shown here come from a human donor in good health (CMV status not recorded). Some clones in this sample may be carry-over from other donors' samples.

J is TRBJ2-2 and V is TRBV28; 12 bases agree with TRBD1. Germline CDR1 MDHEN, CDR2 SYDVKM. CDR3 length equals 17 residues. The junction had 10 bases not matched to a gene; V was cut back by 7 bases and J by 4 bases. The CDR3 protein is CASTWGGQGAGTGELFF. In nucleotides, the CDR3 is TGTGCCAGCACCTGGGGGGGACAGGGGGCTGGCACCGGGGAGCTGTTTTTT.

The chain couples TRBV6-1 to TRBJ2-7; possible D gene TRBD2, 5 bases. Germline assignment: CDR1 MNHNS and CDR2 SASEGT. This CDR3 is built from 11 residues. The CDR3 reads CVSSGEGEQYV. The CDR3 DNA is TGTGTCAGCAGCGGAGAGGGCGAGCAGTACGTC.

The chain uses TRBV7-9 and TRBJ1-5; D is possibly TRBD1 (6 bases). The CDR3 loop spans 15 amino acids. V was shortened by 1 base and J by 5 bases, with 12 bases between the two germline ends. In germline, CDR1 is SEHNR, CDR2 FQNEAQ (reference sequence). CDR3 amino acids: CASSLEGGWHQPQHF. The CDR3 DNA follows: TGTGCCAGCAGCTTAGAGGGGGGTTGGCATCAGCCCCAGCATTTT. The full variable domain, its missing parts supplied by reference TRBV7-9 and TRBJ1-5, is DTGVSQNPRHKITKRGQNVTFRCDPISEHNRLYWYRQTLGQGPEFLTYFQNEAQLEKSRLLSDRFSAERPKGSFSTLEIQRTEQGDSAMYLCASSLEGGWHQPQHFGDGTRLSIL.